This T cell receptor beta chain appears in the sequencing data of a study of T cells in Graves' hyperthyroidism and ophthalmopathy. TCR beta CDR3 region amplification was performed from RNA transcripts. HTBI primers were the set used in a first-round RT-PCR of the TCR CDR3. TCRdb independently ran MiXCR on the multiplex PCR reads; one entry per CDR3 protein. Of some 200,000 distinct CDR3 sequences listed, about a sixth were seen once; the top ten hold roughly 53%. Findings and limits, study-wide: Most expanded thyroid clonotypes above 0.001 recurred in blood.

This clonotype was detected many times. Its cognate antigen is unknown. Germline V gene sequence: CDR1 DFQATT, CDR2 SNEGSKA (reference sequence). J lost 1 base, V lost 5 bases, and 5 bases had no gene match. The CDR3 runs 14 residues. The clonotype was recovered from a man aged 45-60 years with Graves' hyperthyroidism. V gene TRBV20-1 combines with J gene TRBJ2-1, with TRBD1 matching 7 bases. What was sequenced was blood. The CDR3 sequence: CSAARQGSYNEQFF. In DNA, the CDR3 is TGCAGTGCTGCCAGACAGGGTTCCTACAATGAGCAGTTCTTC.